These 27 T cell receptor beta chains came from one sample sequenced in a study of vaccination and CD4 T cells after COVID-19. No antigen has been assigned to these receptors. Treatment given: roughly ten-day PBMC culture with coronavirus spike peptide pools or control peptides (ViraFEST assay). An Oncomine TCR Beta short-read assay was used to sequence the DNA from cultured CD4+ T cells. TCRdb reprocessed the PCR reads with MiXCR, giving one entry per CDR3 protein. This sample has 7,900 or so distinct CDR3 sequences, with about 70% found just once. Source material: CD4+ T cells from blood, cultured in vitro. The source is a human donor who had recovered from COVID-19.

The sample holds a few counts of this clonotype. The chain joins TRBV5-3 to TRBJ2-3, with TRBD2 matching 12 bases. TRBV5-3 is reported as an ORF; its role is uncertain. With V trimmed by 5 bases and J by 1 base, 11 bases remained unmatched. The CDR3 has 18 amino acids. CDR3 nucleotides: TGTGCCAGAAGAAAGGAGATTCTAGCGGGGGGGGGCACAGATACGCAGTATTTT. Its translation is CARRKEILAGGGTDTQYF.

Regarding this clonotype: One end of the junction varies from germline; a read error may be responsible. The chain combines TRBV20-1 with TRBJ2-1; D is unresolved. CDR1 and CDR2 (germline): DFQATT, SNEGSKA (reference sequence). This CDR3 comprises 11 residues. This CDR3 is CSARDPNEQFF. The DNA of the CDR3 is TGCAGTGCCAGAGACCCCAATGAGCAGTTCTTC.

The chain carries TRBV20-1 and TRBJ1-2; possible D gene TRBD1, 5 bases. Germline V gene sequence: CDR1 DFQATT, CDR2 SNEGSKA (reference sequence). Trimming took off 3 bases at V and 3 bases at J, with 8 bases between the two ends. The CDR3 has 12 residues. This CDR3 is CSASWGDYGYTF. The CDR3 nucleotides read TGCAGTGCTAGTTGGGGGGACTATGGCTACACCTTC.

V gene TRBV20-1 combines with J gene TRBJ1-6; D is unresolved. Germline CDR1 and CDR2: DFQATT and SNEGSKA (reference sequence). CDR3 size: 14 residues. V lost 6 bases, J lost 0 bases, and 9 bases lay in between. The CDR3 coding sequence is TGCAGTGCCAAGACAAGCTCCTATAATTCACCCCTCCACTTT. This translates into CSAKTSSYNSPLHF.

The chain recombines TRBV2 with TRBJ1-2; 7 bases align to TRBD1. The V gene's germline CDR1 is SNHLY and CDR2 FYNNEI. The CDR3 contains 14 residues. After removal of 2 bases from V and 10 bases from J, the junction contained 10 bases not matched to a gene. Written as DNA, the CDR3 is TGTGCCAGCAGTGAATCATATGCGACAGGGCACTACACCTTC. It specifies CASSESYATGHYTF.

The rearrangement joins TRBV12-3 or TRBV12-4 to TRBJ1-5; D uncertain. V lost 6 bases and J 5 bases, leaving 11 bases between the germline ends. The CDR3 runs to 13 residues. In DNA form, the CDR3 reads TGTGCCAGCAGCTTGACCCGGGATCAGCCCCAGCATTTT. This gives the protein CASSLTRDQPQHF.

J is TRBJ2-7 and V is TRBV20-1, with D unclear. Per the germline V gene, CDR1 is DFQATT and CDR2 is SNEGSKA (reference sequence). This CDR3 is 12 amino acids long. Trimming took off 5 bases at V and 0 bases at J, with 8 bases between the two ends. The CDR3 coding sequence is TGCAGTGCTCCAGCCCCCTCCTACGAGCAGTACTTC. Translated: CSAPAPSYEQYF.

The chain links TRBV12-3 or TRBV12-4 to TRBJ1-6; possibly TRBD1 for D (6 bases). V lost 6 bases and J lost 8, with 14 bases in between. This CDR3 has 14 amino acids. CDR3: CASSQDRVYSPLHF. For the CDR3, the DNA is TGTGCCAGCAGCCAGGACAGAGTGTATTCACCCCTCCACTTT.

The chain links TRBV6-2 or TRBV6-3 to TRBJ1-5, with 10 nucleotides matching TRBD1. From germline, CDR1 is MNHEY and CDR2 SVGEGT. The V segment lost 6 bases and the J segment 3 bases; nucleotides outside the gene matches: 5. The CDR3 runs 15 residues. The CDR3 nucleotides are TGTGCCAGCAGATGGACAGGGGGTTTCAATCAGCCCCAGCATTTT. Translating it yields CASRWTGGFNQPQHF.

This clonotype was picked up one time. The chain carries TRBV19 and TRBJ2-7; a possible D gene is TRBD1 (5 bases). Per the germline V gene, CDR1 is LNHDA and CDR2 is SQIVND (reference sequence). V was trimmed by 7 bases and J by 6 bases, leaving 13 bases between them. This CDR3 is built from 12 residues. CDR3 in amino acids: CASNQGDFEQYF. The CDR3 bases are TGTGCCAGTAACCAAGGGGATTTCGAGCAGTACTTC.

In this sample, this clonotype turned up a few times. V usage is TRBV20-1 and J usage is TRBJ1-1; D remains ambiguous. V lost 5 bases and J lost 4, with 11 bases in between. The germline gives CDR1 DFQATT, CDR2 SNEGSKA (reference sequence). The CDR3 contains 12 residues. The CDR3 here is CSARKDTTEAFF. The CDR3 bases are TGCAGTGCTCGAAAAGACACCACTGAAGCTTTCTTT.

The chain links TRBV12-3 or TRBV12-4 to TRBJ2-7, with D hard to call. Trimming stripped 4 bases from V and 2 bases from J, with 9 bases between. This CDR3 spans 13 amino acids. The CDR3 sequence is CASSSSGTYEQYF. For the CDR3, the DNA is TGTGCCAGCAGTTCCTCCGGCACCTACGAGCAGTACTTC.

This clonotype came up a few times. The chain uses TRBV20-1 and TRBJ2-5; weak D call: TRBD1 (6 bases). In germline, CDR1 is DFQATT, CDR2 SNEGSKA (reference sequence). The CDR3 loop spans 15 amino acids. V was trimmed by 5 bases and J by 2 bases, leaving 18 bases between them. The CDR3, as DNA: TGCAGTGCTCGACGTCCAGGGGCGGGTCAAGAGACCCAGTACTTC. Translation: CSARRPGAGQETQYF.

V usage is TRBV1 and J usage is TRBJ2-2; TRBD1, the D gene given by the table, was not confirmed from the DNA. TRBV1 is a pseudogene segment. CDR3 length equals 14 residues. CDR3 protein: CTSSPGGVTGELFF. In nucleotides, the CDR3 is TGCACCAGCAGCCCGGGCGGGGTGACCGGGGAGCTGTTTTTT.

The chain employs TRBV7-3 and TRBJ1-5; the D is unclear. With 2 bases removed from V and 6 bases from J, the gap between germline ends came to 14 bases. The CDR3 has 15 amino acids. Germline V gives CDR1 SGHTA, CDR2 FQGTGA. CDR3 protein: CASSLFAREGQPQHF. In nucleotides, the CDR3 is TGTGCCAGCAGCTTATTCGCGAGGGAGGGTCAGCCCCAGCATTTT. The full variable domain, its missing parts supplied by reference TRBV7-3 and TRBJ1-5, is GAGVSQTPSNKVTEKGKYVELRCDPISGHTALYWYRQSLGQGPEFLIYFQGTGAADDSGLPNDRFFAVRPEGSVSTLKIQRTERGDSAVYLCASSLFAREGQPQHFGDGTRLSIL.

This rearrangement joins TRBV20-1 to TRBJ1-6; 8 bases fit TRBD1. V shed 0 bases and J 9 bases; nucleotides not matched to a gene: 7. The CDR3 covers 15 residues. In germline, CDR1 is DFQATT, CDR2 SNEGSKA (reference sequence). In DNA, the CDR3 is TGCAGTGCTAGAGACCGGGACAGGCTAAGTTCACCCCTCCACTTT. This translates into CSARDRDRLSSPLHF.

V is TRBV2 and J is TRBJ1-2; D remains unclear. Trimming left V 4 bases short and J 3 bases short, with 9 bases between. The germline CDR1 and CDR2 sequences are SNHLY and FYNNEI. The CDR3 is made up of 13 amino acids. The CDR3 coding sequence is TGTGCCAGCAGTGGACGAACGGACTATGGCTACACCTTC. It encodes CASSGRTDYGYTF.

The DNA of the CDR3 is TGCAGTGCTAGAGACCCGGGACGACTAAACAATGAGCAGTTCTTC. It yields the protein CSARDPGRLNNEQFF. The chain is built from TRBV20-1 and TRBJ2-1; the D call may be TRBD1 or TRBD2 (5 bases each). Germline CDR1 is DFQATT and CDR2 is SNEGSKA (reference sequence). V lost 0 bases to trimming and J lost 5 bases, with 14 bases between them. The CDR3 has 15 residues.

The gene calls are TRBV7-8 and TRBJ2-1; 9 bases match TRBD2. This CDR3 is 15 amino acids long. V lost 3 bases and J lost 5; bases outside the gene matches: 5. The V gene's germline CDR1 is SGHVS and CDR2 FQNEAQ. In DNA form, the CDR3 reads TGTGCCAGCAGCTTGCGGGGGGGCCAGAACAATGAGCAGTTCTTC. Protein product: CASSLRGGQNNEQFF.

This chain links TRBV29-1 with TRBJ1-6, with D possibly TRBD1 on 5 matching bases. Germline CDR1 and CDR2: SQVTM and ANQGSEA. CDR3 length: 17 residues. Deletions cut 7 bases from V and 1 base from J, with 20 bases between. CDR3 loop: CSAHAVGRGSYNSPLHF. DNA of the CDR3: TGCAGCGCCCACGCCGTTGGGAGGGGATCCTATAATTCACCCCTCCACTTT.

The J gene is TRBJ1-2, the V gene TRBV20-1, with D possibly TRBD1 on 5 matching bases. The CDR3 is 13 amino acids. V was pared by 0 bases and J by 11 bases, with 16 bases between. The V gene's germline CDR1 is DFQATT and CDR2 SNEGSKA (reference sequence). CDR3 coding DNA: TGCAGTGCTAGAGACCCGGGGCGATCTCGGTACACCTTC. This translates into CSARDPGRSRYTF.

CDR3 nucleotides: TGTGCCAGCAGCAAAGACGGGACCGTGACTTATAGCAATCAGCCCCAGCATTTT. It translates to CASSKDGTVTYSNQPQHF. This chain links TRBV21-1 with TRBJ1-5; the DNA was not used to check the table's D call, TRBD1. TRBV21-1 is a pseudogene locus. This CDR3 is built from 18 residues.

This chain joins TRBV19 and TRBJ2-2, with a possible D match to TRBD1 (7 bases). The ends were cut back, 9 bases at V and 3 bases at J, with 8 bases in the middle. The germline V gene encodes CDR1 LNHDA and CDR2 SQIVND (reference sequence). The CDR3 consists of 12 residues. DNA of the CDR3: TGTGCCAGCAGGGGGGACACCGGGGAGCTGTTTTTT. It encodes CASRGDTGELFF.

The V call is TRBV4-3, the J call TRBJ1-2, with 7 bases identical to TRBD1. This CDR3 comprises 15 residues. The germline V gene has CDR1 LGHNA and CDR2 YSLEER. With 4 bases clipped from V and 2 bases from J, the junction kept 7 bases outside the gene matches. The CDR3 loop reads CASSPGQSRNYGYTF. The CDR3 nucleotides are TGCGCCAGCAGCCCGGGACAGTCCAGGAACTATGGCTACACCTTC.

The chain combines TRBV10-3 with TRBJ2-2, with 8 positions matching TRBD2. CDR3 size: 17 residues. Germline V lookup: CDR1 ENHRY, CDR2 SYGVKD. The V segment lost 8 bases and the J segment 5 bases; nucleotides outside the gene matches: 16. CDR3 sequence reads: CAILMSGAGGDTGELFF. The DNA for the CDR3 is TGTGCCATCCTGATGTCAGGGGCGGGGGGAGATACCGGGGAGCTGTTTTTT.

This clonotype was seen once. V and J are TRBV6-1 and TRBJ1-5; no definite D call. Trimming left V 3 bases short and J 1 base short, with 16 bases between. This CDR3 contains 17 residues. Germline CDR1 and CDR2: MNHNS and SASEGT. In DNA, the CDR3 is TGTGCCAGCAGTGATAACGTGGAGACGTACAGCAATCAGCCCCAGCATTTT. Translation gives CASSDNVETYSNQPQHF.

The chain links TRBV24-1 to TRBJ1-2; maybe TRBD1 (6 bases). This CDR3 region has 12 residues. V lost 11 bases to trimming and J lost 7 bases, with 16 bases between them. CDR1 is KGHDR and CDR2 is SFDVKD in the germline V gene. CDR3 sequence reads: CANITGTSGYTF. CDR3 DNA: TGTGCCAATATAACGGGGACATCTGGCTACACCTTC.